Listed below are T cell receptor beta chains from one sample, sequenced in a study of blood T cell repertoires in COVID-19. Profiling relied on immunoSEQ multiplex PCR, and the TCRdb table lists in-frame clones only, not all of them. The sample contains more than 250,000 clones, around 88% of which appear only once. Sample: PBMCs or T cells enriched from blood (not recorded which). The receptors shown here come from a woman in her thirties or forties who had recovered from COVID-19. The CDR3 runs from the conserved cysteine through the conserved F or W. The D gene is left open where the match is weak. Clone size is not always given. Where it is, it says once, few, many or a class for expanded clones.

d_gene | abundance | j_gene | v_gene | CDR3nt | CDR3aa
. | . | TRBJ2-5 | TRBV9 | TGTGCCAGCAGCGTAGGTGGGACTGCACAAGAGACCCAGTACTTC | CASSVGGTAQETQYF
TRBD2 | . | TRBJ2-3 | TRBV7-2 | TGTGCCAGCAGCCCGACCGGGGGGGGGATCACAGATACGCAGTATTTT | CASSPTGGGITDTQYF
. | . | TRBJ1-2 | TRBV3-1/TRBV3-2 | TGTGCCAGCAGCCAAGACTTGGGTAGCTGGAATGGCTACACCTTC | CASSQDLGSWNGYTF
. | . | TRBJ1-2 | TRBV7-9 | TGTGCCAGCAGCTGGGCGGGAGGCTACACCTTC | CASSWAGGYTF
. | . | TRBJ2-1 | TRBV7-2 | TGTGCCAGCAGCTTAGTGGTGGGCGGGGATAAGCAGTTCTTC | CASSLVVGGDKQFF
. | . | TRBJ1-6 | TRBV5-1 | TGCGCCAGCAGCTCGGACACCGGAACTGACAATTCACCCCTCCACTTT | CASSSDTGTDNSPLHF
. | once | TRBJ1-2 | TRBV6-2/TRBV6-3 | TGTGCCAGCAGTCGGGGTTCTAACTATGGCTACACCTTC | CASSRGSNYGYTF
. | . | TRBJ2-3 | TRBV7-2 | TGTGCCAGCAGCTTAGGGTTCGCGGCAACAAGCACAGATACGCAGTATTTT | CASSLGFAATSTDTQYF
. | . | TRBJ2-1 | TRBV28 | TGTGCCAGCATCCTAGGCGGCTCCTACAATGAGCAGTTCTTC | CASILGGSYNEQFF
. | . | TRBJ1-2 | TRBV7-2 | TGTGCCAGCAGCTTAGGCCCGAGGGCCCCGAGTAACTATGGCTACACCTTC | CASSLGPRAPSNYGYTF
. | once | TRBJ1-5 | TRBV28 | TGTGCCAGCATTGGGAGCTTCAATCAGCCCCAGCATTTT | CASIGSFNQPQHF
. | . | TRBJ1-2 | TRBV6-6 | TGTGCCAGCAGTTACTTGAGGGGCTACACCTTC | CASSYLRGYTF
. | . | TRBJ1-3 | TRBV28 | TGTGCCAGCAGTTTACAACCGCGTTCTGGAAACACCATATATTTT | CASSLQPRSGNTIYF
. | few | TRBJ1-2 | TRBV6-1 | TGTGCCAGCAGTGAAGACTCGGGAAGGGTCTCGGGTTATGGCTACACCTTC | CASSEDSGRVSGYGYTF
TRBD1 | . | TRBJ1-4 | TRBV28 | TGTGCCAGCACCAGGACAGGTTGGGATCAAGAGATTGAAAAACTGTTTTTT | CASTRTGWDQEIEKLFF
TRBD2 | . | TRBJ2-4 | TRBV9 | TGTGCCAGCAGCCCCGGGACTAGCGGGGGGGACATTCAGTACTTC | CASSPGTSGGDIQYF
TRBD1 | . | TRBJ1-1 | TRBV18 | TGTGCCAGCTCAAAAATACAGGGGGCGCCGACAACTGAAGCTTTCTTT | CASSKIQGAPTTEAFF
TRBD1 | once | TRBJ2-5 | TRBV5-1 | TGCGCCAGCAGCTTGGACAGGGGGCAAGAGACCCAGTACTTC | CASSLDRGQETQYF
. | . | TRBJ2-2 | TRBV3-1/TRBV3-2 | TGTGCCAGCAGCCAGGGGGGAGACACCGGGGAGCTGTTTTTT | CASSQGGDTGELFF
TRBD1 | . | TRBJ2-3 | TRBV6-5 | TGTGCCAGCGGGGAGACAGGGAGCACAGATACGCAGTATTTT | CASGETGSTDTQYF
. | . | TRBJ2-7 | TRBV5-4 | TGTGCCAGCAGCTTGGGGACAGCCTCCTACGAGCAGTACTTC | CASSLGTASYEQYF
TRBD1 | . | TRBJ2-7 | TRBV19 | TGTGCCAGTAGTACGATACAGGGGCATCCCTACGAGCAGTACTTC | CASSTIQGHPYEQYF
TRBD2 | . | TRBJ2-3 | TRBV6-1 | TGTGCCAGCAGTCAAGGCCTTAGCCGGGGGGTAGATACGCAGTATTTT | CASSQGLSRGVDTQYF
. | . | TRBJ2-2 | TRBV27 | TGTGCCAGCAGTCCCCCCTATAGCGGGGAGCTGTTTTTT | CASSPPYSGELFF
. | . | TRBJ1-4 | TRBV16 | TGTGCCAGCAGCCAAGAAGGGGGTGGTGAAAAACTGTTTTTT | CASSQEGGGEKLFF
TRBD1 | once | TRBJ1-2 | TRBV19 | TGTGCCAGCCAAGAGACCGGGACAGGACTCTATGGCTACACCTTC | CASQETGTGLYGYTF
. | . | TRBJ1-5 | TRBV7-2 | TGTGCCAGCAGCTTAGGACCAGGGGACGATCAGCCCCAGCATTTT | CASSLGPGDDQPQHF
. | . | TRBJ2-3 | TRBV11-2 | TGTGCCAGCAGCCCTTTCGGCACAGATACGCAGTATTTT | CASSPFGTDTQYF
. | . | TRBJ1-1 | TRBV28 | TGTGCCAGCAGTTCCCATCCCAGAGGTCCCGACGAAGCTTTCTTT | CASSSHPRGPDEAFF
TRBD1 | . | TRBJ1-6 | TRBV14 | TGTGCCAGCAGCCAAGAGGACAGGTTTGGTTCACCCCTCCACTTT | CASSQEDRFGSPLHF
. | . | TRBJ1-2 | TRBV2 | TGTGCCAGCAGTGAAACAGGGTTGGCCCGTGAGGGCTACACCTTC | CASSETGLAREGYTF
. | once | TRBJ2-3 | TRBV7-2 | TGTGCCAGCAGCTTAGCGGTTTCGGGGGCAGATACGCAGTATTTT | CASSLAVSGADTQYF
TRBD2 | few | TRBJ2-3 | TRBV7-9 | TGTGCCAGCGGCCGCCTAGCGGGAGGGTATGATACGCAGTATTTT | CASGRLAGGYDTQYF
. | once | TRBJ2-2 | TRBV28 | TGTGCCAGCAGTTTGGGAGTTCGGACCGGGGAGCTGTTTTTT | CASSLGVRTGELFF
. | . | TRBJ1-4 | TRBV30 | TGTGCCTGGACCTCCCCGGGAAATAATGAAAAACTGTTTTTT | CAWTSPGNNEKLFF
. | . | TRBJ1-4 | TRBV5-1 | TGCGCCAGCAGCTTGTCCGGGACTAATGAAAAACTGTTTTTT | CASSLSGTNEKLFF
. | . | TRBJ2-5 | TRBV28 | TGTGCCAGCAGTCCAAGGAGGTTCCAAGAGACCCAGTACTTC | CASSPRRFQETQYF
TRBD2 | . | TRBJ2-6 | TRBV7-2 | TGTGCCAGCAGCCGCACTAGCGGGAGGGCCGTTGGGGCCAACGTCCTGACTTTC | CASSRTSGRAVGANVLTF
TRBD2 | . | TRBJ2-1 | TRBV9 | TGTGCCAGCAGCGAAGAAACTAGCGGACTGAGACCCTACAATGAGCAGTTCTTC | CASSEETSGLRPYNEQFF
TRBD2 | . | TRBJ2-5 | TRBV7-2 | TGTGCCAGCAGCTTAGCAGGACTAGCGGGAGAGACCCAGTACTTC | CASSLAGLAGETQYF
TRBD1 | once | TRBJ1-2 | TRBV6-5 | TGTGCCGGACGTGGGACAGAAGGCTATGGCTACACCTTC | CAGRGTEGYGYTF
. | . | TRBJ1-2 | TRBV25-1 | TGTGCCAGCAGAGACAACATAAACTATGGCTACACCTTC | CASRDNINYGYTF
TRBD1 | . | TRBJ2-1 | TRBV27 | TGTGCCAGCAGGCCCGGGACAGGGGTCCACAATGAGCAGTTCTTC | CASRPGTGVHNEQFF